This is a list of T cell receptor beta chains from one sample in a study of cytomegalovirus exposure and HLA in healthy donors. This table comes from immunoSEQ multiplex PCR, and its TCRdb copy is limited to in-frame clones, with some not included. The sample consists of about 130,000 clones, over 70% of them appearing once. The sample consisted of PBMCs. The receptor source for this set is a young man in good health and CMV-seronegative. CDR3s leave out the opening cysteine and the closing phenylalanine or tryptophan. The D gene is left open where the match is weak. Clone size, where shown, is once, few, many, or a class for clones that have expanded.

J: TRBJ2-5; D: NA; size: NA; V: TRBV18; CDR3: ASSPPLQQETQY
J: TRBJ1-1; D: NA; size: NA; V: TRBV5-5; CDR3: ASSVQQVLFMGTEAF
J: TRBJ1-3; D: NA; size: NA; V: TRBV7-6; CDR3: ASSLSRAGGNTIY
J: TRBJ2-7; D: TRBD2; size: NA; V: TRBV13; CDR3: ASSLGLAGFSSYEQY
J: TRBJ2-5; D: TRBD1; size: NA; V: TRBV4-1; CDR3: ASSHRDRGQETQY
J: TRBJ2-2; D: NA; size: NA; V: TRBV5-1; CDR3: ASSLAGRLGAGELF
J: TRBJ1-5; D: TRBD1; size: NA; V: TRBV7-9; CDR3: ASSLDRGGNQPQH
J: TRBJ2-2; D: NA; size: NA; V: TRBV5-1; CDR3: ASRAGSGNTGELF
J: TRBJ2-7; D: NA; size: NA; V: TRBV30; CDR3: AWRLAASSEQY
J: TRBJ2-7; D: TRBD2; size: NA; V: TRBV4-2; CDR3: ASSQDIGSGSYEQY
J: TRBJ2-3; D: NA; size: NA; V: TRBV5-5; CDR3: ASSSQADTQY
J: TRBJ2-1; D: TRBD2; size: NA; V: TRBV19; CDR3: ASSIGPGLAGAVYEQF
J: TRBJ1-3; D: NA; size: NA; V: TRBV30; CDR3: AWSVPLNTIY
J: TRBJ2-3; D: TRBD2; size: NA; V: TRBV28; CDR3: ASSRPSGTTYRNTQY
J: TRBJ2-1; D: NA; size: NA; V: TRBV11-2; CDR3: ASSPPGISEQF
J: TRBJ2-1; D: TRBD1; size: NA; V: TRBV19; CDR3: ASSPGQVNNEQF
J: TRBJ2-7; D: TRBD1; size: once; V: TRBV28; CDR3: ASSTPGQGRARYEQY
J: TRBJ2-1; D: NA; size: NA; V: TRBV7-2; CDR3: ASSLIGGGRNNEQF
J: TRBJ2-3; D: NA; size: NA; V: TRBV5-1; CDR3: ASSFVQGRGTQY
J: TRBJ2-7; D: TRBD1; size: NA; V: TRBV15; CDR3: ATSRDRGTGGLQY
J: TRBJ2-7; D: TRBD1; size: NA; V: TRBV5-1; CDR3: ASSLGGQSYEQY
J: TRBJ2-2; D: TRBD2; size: NA; V: TRBV7-2; CDR3: ASSRGTSANTGELF
J: TRBJ1-2; D: NA; size: once; V: TRBV5-4; CDR3: ASSLGGRGDYGYT
J: TRBJ1-1; D: TRBD1; size: once; V: TRBV19; CDR3: ASSEGGRGEAF
J: TRBJ2-1; D: TRBD1; size: few; V: TRBV7-7; CDR3: ASSPDRYNEQF
J: TRBJ1-2; D: NA; size: NA; V: TRBV28; CDR3: ASTSGTSYGYT
J: TRBJ1-2; D: TRBD1; size: few; V: TRBV10-3; CDR3: AISEGQEIYYGYT
J: TRBJ2-1; D: NA; size: NA; V: TRBV7-9; CDR3: SSKDWDNEQF
J: TRBJ2-7; D: TRBD1; size: NA; V: TRBV6-5; CDR3: ASSQGQSYEQY
J: TRBJ1-4; D: NA; size: few; V: TRBV19; CDR3: ASSFLGGASEKLF
J: TRBJ2-1; D: TRBD2; size: NA; V: TRBV7-9; CDR3: ASSPTSGRGSEQF
J: TRBJ2-7; D: TRBD1; size: once; V: TRBV2; CDR3: ASVGQGYEQY
J: TRBJ2-7; D: TRBD2; size: NA; V: TRBV9; CDR3: ASSAGLAYAGYEQY
J: TRBJ2-7; D: NA; size: NA; V: TRBV2; CDR3: ASRKQGWEQY
J: TRBJ2-1; D: TRBD2; size: once; V: TRBV15; CDR3: ATRNSGRKGNEQF
J: TRBJ2-1; D: TRBD1; size: once; V: TRBV6-6; CDR3: ATKGQDNNEQF
J: TRBJ2-5; D: NA; size: NA; V: TRBV18; CDR3: ASSPPGQYQETQY
J: TRBJ2-1; D: TRBD1; size: NA; V: TRBV11-2; CDR3: ASSSGTGSYNEQF
J: TRBJ1-1; D: TRBD1; size: NA; V: TRBV28; CDR3: ASPSSRDRIQNTEAF
J: TRBJ2-3; D: TRBD2; size: NA; V: TRBV30; CDR3: AWKAGGDTQY
J: TRBJ2-1; D: NA; size: NA; V: TRBV7-9; CDR3: ASSLDGGGGGNEQF
J: TRBJ2-3; D: NA; size: NA; V: TRBV29-1; CDR3: SVDGTGKDTQY
J: TRBJ1-1; D: NA; size: NA; V: TRBV28; CDR3: ASSSGDRTEAF
J: TRBJ2-1; D: TRBD2; size: NA; V: TRBV11-2; CDR3: ASSMLAGGEGEQF
J: TRBJ2-1; D: NA; size: NA; V: TRBV11-2; CDR3: ASSPPGEQF
J: TRBJ2-1; D: TRBD2; size: NA; V: TRBV28; CDR3: ASSLGLGVQF
J: TRBJ2-2; D: NA; size: NA; V: TRBV5-4; CDR3: ASSLEGVTGELF
J: TRBJ2-2; D: TRBD1; size: NA; V: TRBV27; CDR3: ASSFRDRGIAGELF